The present T cell receptor beta chain was sequenced within a study of T cell repertoires in cytomegalovirus infection. General study results and limits: Of the TCR beta families, the public ones yielded a cumulative frequency that identified carriers of CMV plus the relevant HLA.

Worth noting for this clonotype: The antigen is not known.

This CDR3 spans 17 amino acids. Trimming shortened V by 3 bases and J by 4 bases, and 18 bases separated the two germline ends. TCRdb called the reads again in MiXCR, with one record for every CDR3 protein. The table has 100,000 to 120,000 distinct CDR3 sequences, 30% seen once. The chain links TRBV12-3 or TRBV12-4 to TRBJ2-2; no firm D call. The sequence derives from a human donor in good health (CMV status not recorded). Some clones in this sample may be carry-over from other donors' samples. The input for sequencing was CD8+ T cells from cultured PBMCs, taken from culture after CMV antigen stimulation. CDR3 DNA sequence: TGTGCCAGCAGTTTCGGGCACGGGCTCTCGGGCACCGGGGAGCTGTTTTTT. Translating gives CASSFGHGLSGTGELFF.